Sequencing of this TCR beta chain was carried out in a study of Graves' ophthalmopathy and Graves' hyperthyroidism. Study conclusions and caveats: Blood was where most expanded thyroid clonotypes above 0.001 frequency also turned up.

The sequenced template was RNA, covering the TCR beta CDR3 region. The authors performed first-round RT-PCR with HTBI primers and then a second-round multiplex PCR. Via MiXCR, TCRdb re-called the multiplex PCR reads, giving one row per CDR3 protein. The data show hundreds of thousands of distinct CDR3 sequences, about 44% seen once. Pregnant or lactating patients and those with other autoimmune diseases or uncontrolled infections were excluded. It was from over 8.5 ml of fresh peripheral blood that the PBMCs came. The CDR3 is 14 amino acids. The germline gives CDR1 SGHKS, CDR2 YYEKEE (reference sequence). V lost 5 bases, J lost 0 bases, and 11 bases lay in between. Of note for this clonotype: Its antigen is not known.

V is TRBV5-5 and J is TRBJ1-1; no definite D call. This clonotype was obtained from an adult man with Graves' ophthalmopathy. The sample was peripheral blood. DNA for the CDR3: TGTGCCAGCAGTCCCGACCAAATGAACACTGAAGCTTTCTTT. It encodes CASSPDQMNTEAFF.